The present T cell receptor beta chain was sequenced within a study of control samples from healthy donors and cancer patients. This clone was recorded only once. Assay used: immunoSEQ multiplex PCR; TCRdb lists only in-frame clones, some missing. This sample has 70,000 to 95,000 clones, with roughly 86% found just once. V was clipped by 4 bases and J by 8 bases, with 17 bases between them. This CDR3 contains 15 residues. Germline CDR1 reads SEHNR; CDR2 reads FQNEAQ (reference sequence). The specimen sequenced was blood. This sequence was found in a man in his fifties or sixties in good health. The rearrangement uses TRBV7-9 and TRBJ1-4; D might be TRBD1 (6 bases). The CDR3: CASSSEGGAMEKLFF. The DNA for the CDR3 is TGTGCCAGCAGCTCCGAGGGGGGAGCCATGGAAAAACTGTTTTTT. The entire variable domain, with the rest obtained from reference TRBV7-9 and TRBJ1-4, is as follows: DTGVSQNPRHKITKRGQNVTFRCDPISEHNRLYWYRQTLGQGPEFLTYFQNEAQLEKSRLLSDRFSAERPKGSFSTLEIQRTEQGDSAMYLCASSSEGGAMEKLFFGSGTQLSVL.